The 6 T cell receptor beta chains below all came from one sample that was sequenced in a study of tumor-infiltrating lymphocytes in primary liver carcinoma. Production of TCR beta cDNA used roughly 0.55 ug total RNA together with a constant-region primer. Amplification in three nested multiplex PCR rounds with slightly modified ARM-PCR gave rise to TCR beta libraries. TRBV1-TRBV30 forward primers paired with a C-beta reverse primer drove the first two PCR rounds, about 10 cycles each. TCRdb ran MiXCR on the multiplex PCR reads and lists one entry per CDR3 protein. The sample consists of around 330,000 distinct CDR3 sequences, 58% of them appearing once. The authors took blood RNA from unsorted whole blood and also extracted germline DNA. Sequenced sample: peripheral blood. These receptors all stem from a woman aged 25 to 39 with primary liver carcinoma and hepatitis B virus infection.

This chain links TRBV11-2 with TRBJ2-7; no definite D call. V lost 0 bases, J lost 3 bases, and 15 bases lay in between. The germline CDR1 and CDR2 sequences are SGHAT and FQNNGV. CDR3 size: 16 residues. CDR3 in DNA: TGTGCCAGCAGCTTAGAATCCGCAGAGAGAAACTACGAGCAGTACTTC. This translates into CASSLESAERNYEQYF.

With regard to this clonotype: A single base separates this from a much larger clone, so it may be a read error. This chain joins TRBV12-3 or TRBV12-4 and TRBJ2-4, with D perhaps assigned TRBD1 or TRBD2 (5 bases each). This CDR3 is built from 13 residues. The CDR3 coding sequence is TGTGCCAGCAGCGGGACGGCCAAAAGCATTCAGTACTTC. Amino acids: CASSGTAKSIQYF.

A word on this clonotype: The junction differs from germline at one of its ends, possibly a read error. The chain recombines TRBV6-6 with TRBJ2-1; 9 bases are shared with TRBD1. The germline V gene has CDR1 MNHNY and CDR2 SVGAGI (reference sequence). CDR3 size: 16 residues. CDR3 DNA: TGTGCCAACAGTGCGAAGGACAGGGGATTAAACAATGAGCAGTTCTTC. Protein: CANSAKDRGLNNEQFF.

The chain joins TRBV11-2 to TRBJ2-7; D is possibly TRBD2 (7 bases). Trimming removed 3 bases from V and 3 bases from J, with 18 bases in between. From germline, CDR1 is SGHAT and CDR2 FQNNGV. This CDR3 comprises 16 residues. The CDR3 bases are TGTGCCAGCAGCTTTCCTGAAGGCGGGGGCGGCTACGAGCAGTACTTC. Amino acid sequence: CASSFPEGGGGYEQYF.

As to this clonotype: The junction departs from the called germline gene at one end, perhaps through a read error. V and J are TRBV12-3 or TRBV12-4 and TRBJ2-1; D is possibly TRBD1 (5 bases). The CDR3 sequence is 13 residues long. CDR3 loop: CANSLAGWNEQFF. For the CDR3, the DNA is TGTGCCAACAGTTTGGCAGGGTGGAATGAGCAGTTCTTC.

The CDR3, as DNA: TGTGCCAGCAGTCCGAAGTGGAGGGTAATGAACACTGAAGCTTTCTTT. Translating it yields CASSPKWRVMNTEAFF. V usage is TRBV11-3 and J usage is TRBJ1-1; D gene uncertain. This CDR3 spans 16 amino acids. Trimming shortened V by 6 bases and J by 0 bases, and 17 bases separated the two germline ends. Germline V gene data show CDR1 as SGHNT and CDR2 as YENEEA.